These 7 T cell receptor beta chains came from one sample sequenced in a study of blood T cell repertoires in COVID-19. Generated by immunoSEQ multiplex PCR, the TCRdb table keeps only in-frame clones and is missing some. The table lists around 130,000 clones, over 75% of them singletons. Input material: peripheral blood. The origin of the receptors is a man between 65 and 79 years old with active or convalescent COVID-19.

A word on this clone: This sample also contains other DNA sequences that code for the same CDR3. V is TRBV19 and J is TRBJ2-7; 7 bases agree with TRBD1. The CDR3 has 15 residues. CDR1 is LNHDA, CDR2 SQIVND, per germline (reference sequence). With 4 bases clipped from V and 1 base from J, the junction kept 7 bases outside the gene matches. The CDR3 protein is CASSSRTGSSYEQYF. In DNA form, the CDR3 reads TGTGCCAGTAGTAGCAGGACAGGCTCATCCTACGAGCAGTACTTC.

V and J are TRBV3-1 (or the pseudogene TRBV3-2) and TRBJ1-1, with D possibly TRBD1 on 6 matching bases. Trimming took 0 bases from V and 7 from J, leaving 12 bases between them. CDR3 length equals 14 residues. Germline values: CDR1 LGHDT, CDR2 YNNKEL (reference sequence). CDR3 region: CASSQDFLTGEAFF. CDR3 sequence (DNA): TGTGCCAGCAGCCAAGATTTCCTGACAGGTGAAGCTTTCTTT.

The chain has TRBV9 and TRBJ2-3; TRBD2 is a possible D gene (6 bases). Per germline, CDR1 SGDLS and CDR2 YYNGEE. This CDR3 has 16 amino acids. The V end was cut by 4 bases, the J end by 6 bases, with 21 bases between. Here the CDR3 DNA reads TGTGCCAGCAGCCCTCGAGCGGGCCTGCAGGCGGATACGCAGTATTTT. Amino acid sequence: CASSPRAGLQADTQYF.

This sequence joins TRBV6-4 and TRBJ2-5; D is ambiguous. Germline V gives CDR1 MRHNA, CDR2 SNTAGT. CDR3 size: 17 residues. V was pared by 0 bases and J by 1 base, with 15 bases between. The CDR3: CASSDSKNGDFQETQYF. The CDR3 region has the DNA TGTGCCAGCAGTGACTCGAAGAATGGAGACTTCCAAGAGACCCAGTACTTC.

J is TRBJ1-1 and V is TRBV4-1; possible D gene TRBD1, 6 bases. The ends were cut back, 3 bases at V and 5 bases at J, with 19 bases in the middle. The germline gives CDR1 MGHRA, CDR2 YSYEKL. The CDR3 consists of 16 residues. Written as DNA, the CDR3 is TGCGCCAGCAGCCAGGGGGCTCTAGGCTCAAGGACTGAAGCTTTCTTT. As protein: CASSQGALGSRTEAFF.

This clone came up many times. This chain links TRBV19 with TRBJ1-2, with D perhaps TRBD1 (6 bases). CDR3 size: 12 residues. The germline V gene encodes CDR1 LNHDA and CDR2 SQIVND (reference sequence). V lost 7 bases and J lost 8, with 14 bases in between. The CDR3, as DNA: TGTGCCAGTAAAGACAGGTCCCTCGGCTACACCTTC. Amino acid sequence: CASKDRSLGYTF.

V usage is TRBV2 and J usage is TRBJ1-5, with TRBD1 matching 10 bases. CDR1 is SNHLY, CDR2 FYNNEI, per germline. The ends lost 5 bases at V and 7 bases at J; junction bases unmatched: 5. This CDR3 spans 14 amino acids. The CDR3 protein is CASSTGTGDQPQHF. The CDR3 nucleotides read TGTGCCAGCAGTACCGGGACAGGGGACCAGCCCCAGCATTTT.